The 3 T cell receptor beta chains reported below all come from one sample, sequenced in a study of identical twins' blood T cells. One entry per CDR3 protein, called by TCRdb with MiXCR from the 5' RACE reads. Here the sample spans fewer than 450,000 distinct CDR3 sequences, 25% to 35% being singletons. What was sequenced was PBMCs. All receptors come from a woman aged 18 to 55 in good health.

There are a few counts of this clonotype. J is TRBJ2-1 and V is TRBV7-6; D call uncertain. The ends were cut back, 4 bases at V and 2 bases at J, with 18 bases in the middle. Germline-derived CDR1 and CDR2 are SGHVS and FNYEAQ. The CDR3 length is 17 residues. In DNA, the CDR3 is TGTGCCAGCAGCTCAAAAGTAGGTGGAAGTACCTACAATGAGCAGTTCTTC. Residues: CASSSKVGGSTYNEQFF.

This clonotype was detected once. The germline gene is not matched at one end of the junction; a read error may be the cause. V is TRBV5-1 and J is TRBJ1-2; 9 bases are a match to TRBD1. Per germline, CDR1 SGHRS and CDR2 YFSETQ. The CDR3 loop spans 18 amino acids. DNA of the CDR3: TGCGCCAGCAACTTGGATCCGGGACAGGGCCTACTTTACTATGGCTACACCTTC. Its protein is CASNLDPGQGLLYYGYTF.

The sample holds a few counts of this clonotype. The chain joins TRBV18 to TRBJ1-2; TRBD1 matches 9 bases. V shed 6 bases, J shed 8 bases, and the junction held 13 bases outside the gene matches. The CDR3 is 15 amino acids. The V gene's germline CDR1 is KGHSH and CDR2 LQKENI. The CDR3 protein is CASSLNGPGQGGYTF. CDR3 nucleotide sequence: TGTGCCAGCTCGCTAAATGGACCGGGACAGGGAGGCTACACCTTC.